Shown below are 11 T cell receptor beta chains from a single sample sequenced in a study of CD8+ T cells in alopecia areata. Treatment indicated: oral pan-JAK inhibitor, 5-10 mg twice daily. After isolation, RNA underwent reverse transcription to generate cDNA as the sequencing template. Only in-frame clones appear in the TCRdb table, and some are missing; sequencing was by immunoSEQ multiplex PCR. The sample shows 90,000 to 150,000 clones, 50% to 55% of them seen only once. This specimen consisted of CD4+ T cells sorted from blood, obtained at week 4, from a patient treated with tofacitinib. The receptors stem from a human donor with alopecia areata.

This clone was counted a few times. V and J are TRBV7-9 and TRBJ1-4; D not resolved. This CDR3 is built from 17 residues. Looked up from germline, CDR1 is SEHNR and CDR2 is FQNEAQ (reference sequence). The ends were cut back, 5 bases at V and 1 base at J, with 17 bases in the middle. The CDR3 region is CASSGGSTRGTNEKLFF. In DNA, the CDR3 is TGTGCCAGCAGCGGAGGTTCAACTCGAGGAACTAATGAAAAACTGTTTTTT. The variable domain in full, with the rest retrieved from reference TRBV7-9 and TRBJ1-4, is DTGVSQNPRHKITKRGQNVTFRCDPISEHNRLYWYRQTLGQGPEFLTYFQNEAQLEKSRLLSDRFSAERPKGSFSTLEIQRTEQGDSAMYLCASSGGSTRGTNEKLFFGSGTQLSVL.

The CDR3 reads CASSQGDRDLETQYF. For the CDR3, the DNA is TGTGCCAGCAGTCAAGGGGACAGGGATTTGGAGACCCAGTACTTC. The chain is built from TRBV27 and TRBJ2-5; 9 nucleotides match TRBD1. Germline V CDR1 and CDR2: MNHEY, SMNVEV (reference sequence). Losses at the gene ends were 5 bases for V and 5 bases for J; bases not matched to a gene: 9. The CDR3 covers 15 residues.

V usage is TRBV6-5 and J usage is TRBJ1-2, with 12 bases aligning to TRBD1. Germline CDR1 MNHEY, CDR2 SVGAGI. The CDR3 has 15 residues. J lost 9 bases, V lost 4 bases, and 9 bases had no gene match. CDR3 protein: CASSSTGTGGGSYTF. The CDR3 DNA follows: TGTGCCAGCAGTTCCACCGGGACAGGGGGCGGGAGCTACACCTTC.

This clone was observed a few times. The chain joins TRBV29-1 to TRBJ1-2; no definite D call. V lost 8 bases, J lost 3 bases, and 16 bases lay in between. The V gene's germline CDR1 is SQVTM and CDR2 ANQGSEA. The length of the CDR3 is 13 residues. The CDR3 here is CSFREGQDYGYTF. DNA of the CDR3: TGCAGCTTTCGGGAGGGCCAGGACTATGGCTACACCTTC. The variable domain in full, with the rest retrieved from reference TRBV29-1 and TRBJ1-2, is SAVISQKPSRDICQRGTSLTIQCQVDSQVTMMFWYRQQPGQSLTLIATANQGSEATYESGFVIDKFPISRPNLTFSTLTVSNMSPEDSSIYLCSFREGQDYGYTFGSGTRLTVV.

This chain connects TRBV29-1 to TRBJ2-3; perhaps TRBD1 as D (6 bases). CDR1 and CDR2 (germline): SQVTM, ANQGSEA. Between the trimmed V and J ends, which lost 6 bases and 0 bases, there was a span of 10 bases. The length of the CDR3 is 13 residues. CDR3 in DNA: TGCAGCGTGGGGGCGGATAGCACAGATACGCAGTATTTT. It translates to CSVGADSTDTQYF.

Notes on this clone: The germline gene is not matched at one end of the junction; a read error may be the cause. The chain carries TRBV29-1 and TRBJ1-1, with no clear D. This CDR3 is built from 13 residues. CDR1 is SQVTM, CDR2 ANQGSEA, per germline. The CDR3 spells CSVEGYPNTEAFF. The CDR3, as DNA: TGCAGCGTCGAAGGGTACCCGAACACTGAAGCTTTCTTT.

This clone was picked up a small number of times. The chain is built from TRBV30 and TRBJ1-2; D unresolved. The length of the CDR3 is 13 residues. V gave up 2 bases and J gave up 1 base, with 8 bases separating them. CDR1 and CDR2 from the germline V gene are GTSNPN and SVGIG (reference sequence). The CDR3: CAWSIDGNYGYTF. In nucleotides, the CDR3 is TGTGCCTGGAGTATCGACGGTAACTATGGCTACACCTTC.

This clone was found a few times. DNA of the CDR3: TGCAGCGTTGTAGGGGAAACCACCGATACGCAGTATTTT. Translated, it gives CSVVGETTDTQYF. The rearrangement joins TRBV29-1 to TRBJ2-3; D may be TRBD1 (5 bases). This CDR3 is 13 amino acids long. Per germline, CDR1 SQVTM and CDR2 ANQGSEA. Trimming left V 4 bases short and J 6 bases short, with 14 bases between.

The V call is TRBV7-9, the J call TRBJ1-6; tentatively, D is TRBD1 (5 bases). This CDR3 region has 15 residues. V was shortened by 5 bases and J by 5 bases, with 13 bases between the two germline ends. CDR1 and CDR2 from the germline V gene are SEHNR and FQNEAQ (reference sequence). The CDR3 sequence is CASSRAGRDNSPLHF. The CDR3 nucleotides read TGTGCCAGCAGCCGCGCGGGACGGGATAATTCACCCCTCCACTTT.

This chain connects TRBV7-2 to TRBJ2-1; 9 bases line up with TRBD2. Trimming cost V 1 base and J 4 bases; bases outside gene matches: 5. The CDR3 spans 16 residues. The germline V gene encodes CDR1 SGHTA and CDR2 FQGNSA. The CDR3 bases are TGTGCCAGCAGCTTAGGGCCTAGCGGGACGTACAATGAGCAGTTCTTC. Translation gives CASSLGPSGTYNEQFF.

The gene calls are TRBV7-3 and TRBJ2-7; no clear D gene. Germline CDR1 reads SGHTA; CDR2 reads FQGTGA. The germline V and J ends were trimmed by 6 bases and 4 bases, with 16 bases remaining between them. This CDR3 comprises 14 residues. As DNA, the CDR3 is TGTGCCAGCAGTTCAGGTGGGCGAGGATACGAGCAGTACTTC. It yields the protein CASSSGGRGYEQYF.